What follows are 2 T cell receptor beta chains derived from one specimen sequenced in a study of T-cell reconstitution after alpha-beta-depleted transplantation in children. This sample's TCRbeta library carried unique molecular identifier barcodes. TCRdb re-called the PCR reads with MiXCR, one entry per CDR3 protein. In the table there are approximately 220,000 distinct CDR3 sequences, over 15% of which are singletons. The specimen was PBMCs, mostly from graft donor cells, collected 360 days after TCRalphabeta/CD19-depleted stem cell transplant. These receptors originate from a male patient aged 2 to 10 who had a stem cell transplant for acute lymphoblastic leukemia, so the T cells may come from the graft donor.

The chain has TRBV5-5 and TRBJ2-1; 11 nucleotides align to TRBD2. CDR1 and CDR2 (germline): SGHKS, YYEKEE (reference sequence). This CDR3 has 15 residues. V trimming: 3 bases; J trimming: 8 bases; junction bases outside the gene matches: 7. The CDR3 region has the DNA TGTGCCAGCAGCTCCACTAGCGGGAGTAAGGATGAGCAGTTCTTC. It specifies CASSSTSGSKDEQFF.

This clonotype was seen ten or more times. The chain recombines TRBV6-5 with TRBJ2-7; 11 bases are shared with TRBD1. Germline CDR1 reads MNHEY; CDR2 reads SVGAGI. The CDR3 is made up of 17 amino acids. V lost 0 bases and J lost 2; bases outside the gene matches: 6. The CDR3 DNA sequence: TGTGCCAGCAGTTACTCGTGGGGGACAGGGGGACCCTACGAGCAGTACTTC. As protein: CASSYSWGTGGPYEQYF.